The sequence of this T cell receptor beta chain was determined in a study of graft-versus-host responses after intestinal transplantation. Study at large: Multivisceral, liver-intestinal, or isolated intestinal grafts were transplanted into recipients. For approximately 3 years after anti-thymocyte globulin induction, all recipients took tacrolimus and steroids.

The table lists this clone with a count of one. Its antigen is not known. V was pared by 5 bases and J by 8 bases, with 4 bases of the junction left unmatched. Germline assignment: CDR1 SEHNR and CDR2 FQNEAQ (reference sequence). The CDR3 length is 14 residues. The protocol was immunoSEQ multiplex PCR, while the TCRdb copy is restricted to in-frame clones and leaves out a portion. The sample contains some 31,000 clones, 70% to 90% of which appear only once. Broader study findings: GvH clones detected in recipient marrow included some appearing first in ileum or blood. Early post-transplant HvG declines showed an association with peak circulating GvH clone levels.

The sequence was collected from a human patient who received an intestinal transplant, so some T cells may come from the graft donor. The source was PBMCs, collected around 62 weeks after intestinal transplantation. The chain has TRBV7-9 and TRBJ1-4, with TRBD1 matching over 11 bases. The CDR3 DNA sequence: TGTGCCAGCAGCATGGGACAGGGGGACGAAAAACTGTTTTTT. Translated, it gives CASSMGQGDEKLFF.